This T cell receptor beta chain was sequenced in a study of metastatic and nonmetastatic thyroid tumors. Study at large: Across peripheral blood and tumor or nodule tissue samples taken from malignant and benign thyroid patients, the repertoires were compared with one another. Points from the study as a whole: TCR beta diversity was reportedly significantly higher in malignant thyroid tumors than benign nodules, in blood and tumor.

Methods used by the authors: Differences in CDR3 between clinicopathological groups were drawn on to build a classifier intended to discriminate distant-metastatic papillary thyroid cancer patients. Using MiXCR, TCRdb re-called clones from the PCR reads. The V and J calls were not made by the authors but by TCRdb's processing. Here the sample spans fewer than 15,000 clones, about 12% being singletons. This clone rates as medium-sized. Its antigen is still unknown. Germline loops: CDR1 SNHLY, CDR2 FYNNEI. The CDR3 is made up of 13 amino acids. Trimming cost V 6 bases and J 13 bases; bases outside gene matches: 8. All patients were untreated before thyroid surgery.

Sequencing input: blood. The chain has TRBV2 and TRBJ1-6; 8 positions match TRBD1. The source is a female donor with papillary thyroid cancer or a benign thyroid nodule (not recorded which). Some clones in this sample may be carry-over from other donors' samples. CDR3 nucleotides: TGTGCCAGCAGCGGACAGGGACTCTTTCCCCTCCACTTT. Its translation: CASSGQGLFPLHF.